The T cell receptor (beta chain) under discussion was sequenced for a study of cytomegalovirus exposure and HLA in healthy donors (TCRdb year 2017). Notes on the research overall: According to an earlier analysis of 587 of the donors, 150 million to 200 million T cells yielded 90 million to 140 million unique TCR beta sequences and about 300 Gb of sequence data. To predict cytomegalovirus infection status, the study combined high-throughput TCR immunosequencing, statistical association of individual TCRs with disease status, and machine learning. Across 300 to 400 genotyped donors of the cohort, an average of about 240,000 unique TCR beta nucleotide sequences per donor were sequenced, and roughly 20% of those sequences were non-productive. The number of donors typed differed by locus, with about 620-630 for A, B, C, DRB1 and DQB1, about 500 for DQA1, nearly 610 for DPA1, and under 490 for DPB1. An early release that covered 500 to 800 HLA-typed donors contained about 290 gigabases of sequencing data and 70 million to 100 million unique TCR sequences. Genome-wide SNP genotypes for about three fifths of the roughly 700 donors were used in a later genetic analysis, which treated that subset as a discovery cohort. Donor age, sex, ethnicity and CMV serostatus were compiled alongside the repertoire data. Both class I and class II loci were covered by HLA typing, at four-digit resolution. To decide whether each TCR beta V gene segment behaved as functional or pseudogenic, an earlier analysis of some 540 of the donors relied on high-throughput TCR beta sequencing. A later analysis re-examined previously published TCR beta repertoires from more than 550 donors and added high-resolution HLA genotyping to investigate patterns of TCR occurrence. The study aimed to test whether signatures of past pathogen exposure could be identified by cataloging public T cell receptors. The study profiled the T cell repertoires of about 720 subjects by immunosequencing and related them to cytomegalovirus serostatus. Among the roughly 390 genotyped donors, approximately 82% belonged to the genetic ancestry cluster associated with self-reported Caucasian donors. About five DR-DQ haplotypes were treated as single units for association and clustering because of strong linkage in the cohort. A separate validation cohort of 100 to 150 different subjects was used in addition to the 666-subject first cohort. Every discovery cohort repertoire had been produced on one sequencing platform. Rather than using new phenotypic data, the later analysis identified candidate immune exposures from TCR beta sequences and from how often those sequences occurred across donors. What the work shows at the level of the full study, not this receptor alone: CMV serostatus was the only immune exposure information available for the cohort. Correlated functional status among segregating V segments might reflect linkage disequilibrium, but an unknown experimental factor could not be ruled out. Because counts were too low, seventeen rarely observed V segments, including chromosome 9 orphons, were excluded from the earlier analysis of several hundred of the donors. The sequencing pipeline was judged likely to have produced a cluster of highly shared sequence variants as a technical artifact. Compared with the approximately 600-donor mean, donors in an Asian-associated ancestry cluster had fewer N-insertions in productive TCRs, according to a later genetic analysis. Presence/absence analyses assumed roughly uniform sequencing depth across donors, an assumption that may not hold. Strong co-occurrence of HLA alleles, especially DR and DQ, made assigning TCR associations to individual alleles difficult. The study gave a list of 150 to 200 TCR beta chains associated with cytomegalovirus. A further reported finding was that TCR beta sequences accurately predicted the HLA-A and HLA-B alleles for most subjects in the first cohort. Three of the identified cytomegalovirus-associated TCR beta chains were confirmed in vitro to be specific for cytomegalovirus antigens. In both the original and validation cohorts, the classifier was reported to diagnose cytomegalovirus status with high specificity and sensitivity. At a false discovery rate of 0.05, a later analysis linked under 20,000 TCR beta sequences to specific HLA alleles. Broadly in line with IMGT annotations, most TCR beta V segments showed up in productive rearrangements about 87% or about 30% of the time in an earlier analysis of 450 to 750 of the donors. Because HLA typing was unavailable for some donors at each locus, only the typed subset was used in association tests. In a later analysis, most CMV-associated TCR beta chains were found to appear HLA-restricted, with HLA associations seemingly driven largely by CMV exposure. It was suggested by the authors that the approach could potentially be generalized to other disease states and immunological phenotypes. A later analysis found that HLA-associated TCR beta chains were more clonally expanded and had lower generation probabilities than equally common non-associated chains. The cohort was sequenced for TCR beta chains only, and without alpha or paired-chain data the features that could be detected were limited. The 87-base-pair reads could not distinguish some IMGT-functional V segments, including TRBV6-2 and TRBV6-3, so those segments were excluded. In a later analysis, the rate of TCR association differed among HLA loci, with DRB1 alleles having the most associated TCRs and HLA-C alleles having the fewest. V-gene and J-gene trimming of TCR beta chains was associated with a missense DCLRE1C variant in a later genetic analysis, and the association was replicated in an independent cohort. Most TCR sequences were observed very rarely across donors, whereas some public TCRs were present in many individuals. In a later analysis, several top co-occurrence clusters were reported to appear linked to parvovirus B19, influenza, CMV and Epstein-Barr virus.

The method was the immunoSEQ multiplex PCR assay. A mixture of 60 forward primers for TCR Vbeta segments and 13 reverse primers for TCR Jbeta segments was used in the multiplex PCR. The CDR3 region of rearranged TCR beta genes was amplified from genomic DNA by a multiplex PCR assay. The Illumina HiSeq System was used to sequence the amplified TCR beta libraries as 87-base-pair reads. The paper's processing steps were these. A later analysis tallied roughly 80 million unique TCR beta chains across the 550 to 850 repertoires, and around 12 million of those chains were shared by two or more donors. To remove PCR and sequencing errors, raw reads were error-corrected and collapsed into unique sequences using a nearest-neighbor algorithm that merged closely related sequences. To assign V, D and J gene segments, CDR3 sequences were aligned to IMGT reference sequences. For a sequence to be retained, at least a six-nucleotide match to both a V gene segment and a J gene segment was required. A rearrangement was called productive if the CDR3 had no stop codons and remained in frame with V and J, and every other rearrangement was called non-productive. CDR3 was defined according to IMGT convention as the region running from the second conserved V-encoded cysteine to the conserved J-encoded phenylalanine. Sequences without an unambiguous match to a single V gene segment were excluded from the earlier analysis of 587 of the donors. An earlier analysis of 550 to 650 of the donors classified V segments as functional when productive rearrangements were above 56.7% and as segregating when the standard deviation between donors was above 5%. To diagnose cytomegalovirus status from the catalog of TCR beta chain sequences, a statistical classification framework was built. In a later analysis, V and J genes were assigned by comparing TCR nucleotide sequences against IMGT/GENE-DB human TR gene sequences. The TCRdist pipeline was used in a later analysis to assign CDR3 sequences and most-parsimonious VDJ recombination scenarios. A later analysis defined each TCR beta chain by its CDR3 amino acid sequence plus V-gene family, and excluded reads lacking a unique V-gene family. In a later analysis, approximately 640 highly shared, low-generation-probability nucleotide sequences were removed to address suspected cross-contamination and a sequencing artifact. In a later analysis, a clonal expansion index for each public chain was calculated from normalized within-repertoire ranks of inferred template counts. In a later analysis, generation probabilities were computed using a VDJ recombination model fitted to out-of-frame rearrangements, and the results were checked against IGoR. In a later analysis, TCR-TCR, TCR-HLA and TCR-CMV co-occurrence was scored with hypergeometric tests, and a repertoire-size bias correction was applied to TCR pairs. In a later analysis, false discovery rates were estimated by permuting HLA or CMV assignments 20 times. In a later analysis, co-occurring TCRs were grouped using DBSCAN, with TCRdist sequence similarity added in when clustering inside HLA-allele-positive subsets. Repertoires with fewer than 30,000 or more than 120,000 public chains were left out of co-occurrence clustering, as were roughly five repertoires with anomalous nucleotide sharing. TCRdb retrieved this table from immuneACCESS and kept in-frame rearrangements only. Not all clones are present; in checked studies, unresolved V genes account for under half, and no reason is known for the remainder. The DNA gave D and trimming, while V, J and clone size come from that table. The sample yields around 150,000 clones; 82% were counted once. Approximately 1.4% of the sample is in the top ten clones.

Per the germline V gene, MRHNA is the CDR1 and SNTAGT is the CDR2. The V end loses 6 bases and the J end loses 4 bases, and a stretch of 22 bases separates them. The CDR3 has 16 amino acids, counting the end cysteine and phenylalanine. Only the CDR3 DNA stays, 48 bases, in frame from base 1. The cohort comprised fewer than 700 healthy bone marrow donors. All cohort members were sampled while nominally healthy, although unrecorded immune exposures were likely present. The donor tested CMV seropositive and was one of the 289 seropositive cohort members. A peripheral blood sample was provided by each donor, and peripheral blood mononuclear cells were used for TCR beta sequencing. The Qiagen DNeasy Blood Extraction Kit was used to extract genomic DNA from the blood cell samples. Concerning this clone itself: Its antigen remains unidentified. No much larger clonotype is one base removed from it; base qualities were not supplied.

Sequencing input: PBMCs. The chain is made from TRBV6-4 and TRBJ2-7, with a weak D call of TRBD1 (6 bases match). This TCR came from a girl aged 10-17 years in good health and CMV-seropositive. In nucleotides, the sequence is TGTGCCAGCAGGCCTAAAGGGACACTCACCGAATACGAGCAGTACTTC. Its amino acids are CASRPKGTLTEYEQYF.